This TCR beta chain was documented in a study of technical replicates of blood from several donors (dated by TCRdb to between 2016 and 2019). The method was the immunoSEQ multiplex PCR assay. The source is immuneACCESS, and TCRdb retained only in-frame sequences with V and J called. Part of the clones is not carried over; for the studies checked, unresolved V genes explain less than half of this, and the remainder is unexplained. For this sample the table gives 85,000 to 100,000 clones, of which nearly 97% were detected only once. Of the sample, approximately 0.26% falls within the top ten clones. On this clone: Its antigen remains undetermined. Within one base of it there is no much larger clone, and no base qualities were kept.

This TCR was recovered from a human donor in good health. The material sequenced was T cells isolated from PBMCs.

In nucleotide form, the sequence is TGTGCCAGCGCACGGCAGGCTTACGAAAAACTGTTTTTT. This yields the protein CASARQAYEKLFF. Rearrangement joined TRBV6-6 to TRBJ1-4; too little of a D gene remains to name it. The CDR3 numbers 13 residues from cysteine through phenylalanine. CDR3 DNA only is kept here, 39 bases in frame from base 1. V is pared back by 8 bases and J by 8 bases, with 15 bases lying between the germline termini. CDR1 and CDR2 are drawn from the germline V gene (reference sequence): MNHNY, SVGAGI.